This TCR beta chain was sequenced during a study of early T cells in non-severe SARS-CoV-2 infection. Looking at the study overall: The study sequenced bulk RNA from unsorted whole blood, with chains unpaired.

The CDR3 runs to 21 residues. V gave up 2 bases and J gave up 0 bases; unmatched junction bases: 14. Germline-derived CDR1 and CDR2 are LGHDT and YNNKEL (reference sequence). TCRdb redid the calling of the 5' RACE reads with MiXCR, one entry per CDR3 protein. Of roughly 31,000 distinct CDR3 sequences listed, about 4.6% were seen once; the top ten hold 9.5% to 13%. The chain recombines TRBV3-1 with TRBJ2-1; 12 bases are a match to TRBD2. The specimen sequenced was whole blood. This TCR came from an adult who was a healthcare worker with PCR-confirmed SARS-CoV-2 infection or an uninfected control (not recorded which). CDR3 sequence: CASSQSPPGLAGPRSYNEQFF. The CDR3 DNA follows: TGTGCCAGCAGCCAATCACCACCGGGACTAGCGGGCCCTCGCTCCTACAATGAGCAGTTCTTC.